The following is a T cell receptor beta chain sequence with its context. This specimen comes from a study of CD8 T cells in Susac syndrome. Random hexamers served to reverse transcribe about 0.45 to 1 ug RNA. From the immunoSEQ multiplex PCR reads, TCRdb called clonotypes with MiXCR, one entry per CDR3 protein. This sample yields around 200,000 distinct CDR3 sequences, of which 95% are seen a single time; under 0.095% belongs to the top ten. Germline V gives CDR1 DFQATT, CDR2 SNEGSKA (reference sequence). With 3 bases removed from V and 4 bases from J, the gap between germline ends came to 10 bases. This CDR3 is 13 amino acids long.

The receptor was isolated from a human donor with multiple sclerosis. What was sequenced was CD4+ T cells from PBMCs. The gene calls are TRBV20-1 and TRBJ2-1; D not certain. The CDR3 region is CSASQVLYNEQFF. CDR3 DNA: TGCAGTGCTAGTCAGGTCTTATACAATGAGCAGTTCTTC.